Shown below are 7 T cell receptor beta chains from a single sample sequenced in a study of blood T cells in healthy people across ages. Primed by a sample-barcoded 5' primer and a J-beta primer mix, a second PCR proceeded for 7 to 11 cycles. MiXCR was run by TCRdb on the 5' RACE reads, yielding one entry per CDR3 protein. This sample has hundreds of thousands of distinct CDR3 sequences, with roughly 31% found just once. The source material was blood. These receptors were taken from a woman over 75 in good health.

The chain uses TRBV29-1 and TRBJ1-2, with a tentative D call TRBD1 (5 bases). Germline V lookup: CDR1 SQVTM, CDR2 ANQGSEA. Deletions cut 4 bases from V and 5 bases from J, with 23 bases between. The CDR3 runs to 16 residues. The CDR3 protein is CSVVVADLLGVYGYTF. Written as DNA, the CDR3 is TGCAGCGTTGTAGTAGCGGATCTTCTAGGGGTTTATGGCTACACCTTC.

This clonotype was seen many times. The chain carries TRBV3-1 and TRBJ2-1, with TRBD1 identical over 9 bases. CDR1 is LGHDT and CDR2 is YNNKEL in the germline V gene (reference sequence). The V gene end was trimmed by 1 base and the J gene end by 3 bases; junction bases not matched to a gene: 4. The CDR3 has 16 residues. CDR3 in amino acids: CASSQVQGAGYNEQFF. In DNA form, the CDR3 reads TGTGCCAGCAGCCAAGTACAGGGGGCCGGCTACAATGAGCAGTTCTTC.

The chain couples TRBV20-1 to TRBJ2-7; TRBD2 matches at 10 bases. Germline lookup yields CDR1 DFQATT and CDR2 SNEGSKA (reference sequence). After removal of 1 base from V and 4 bases from J, the junction contained 4 bases not matched to a gene. The CDR3 loop spans 14 amino acids. The CDR3 sequence is CSARVLAGSYEQYF. The CDR3 DNA sequence: TGCAGTGCTAGAGTACTAGCGGGATCATACGAGCAGTACTTC.

Comments on this clonotype: A clone one base away is much larger, so this may be a read error. The chain is built from TRBV2 and TRBJ2-2; TRBD2 agrees at 8 bases. This CDR3 comprises 16 residues. Per the germline V gene, CDR1 is SNHLY and CDR2 is FYNNEI. The CDR3 protein is CASTPGGGAYTRELFF. The DNA of the CDR3 is TGTGCCAGCACCCCGGGAGGGGGGGCGTACACCAGGGAGCTGTTTTTT.

This chain links TRBV10-3 with TRBJ2-3; 11 positions match TRBD2. The V segment lost 6 bases and the J segment 3 bases; nucleotides outside the gene matches: 5. Germline CDR1 is ENHRY and CDR2 is SYGVKD. The CDR3 runs 15 residues. The CDR3 DNA follows: TGTGCCATCAGCATTAGCGGGGGGGTTACAGATACGCAGTATTTT. Encoded protein: CAISISGGVTDTQYF.

This rearrangement joins TRBV28 to TRBJ2-7; weak D call: TRBD2 (5 bases). Trimming removed 3 bases from V and 6 bases from J, with 12 bases in between. The CDR3 runs to 13 residues. From germline, CDR1 is MDHEN and CDR2 SYDVKM. As DNA, the CDR3 is TGTGCCAGCAGTTTCAGCCTAGCCCCCGAGCAGTACTTC. Translated, it gives CASSFSLAPEQYF. Drawing the rest from reference TRBV28 and TRBJ2-7, the complete variable domain is DVKVTQSSRYLVKRTGEKVFLECVQDMDHENMFWYRQDPGLGLRLIYFSYDVKMKEKGDIPEGYSVSREKKERFSLILESASTNQTSMYLCASSFSLAPEQYFGPGTRLTVT.

The sample holds one count of this clonotype. The rearrangement links TRBV9 to TRBJ2-7; D is ambiguous. Germline V gene sequence: CDR1 SGDLS, CDR2 YYNGEE. This CDR3 is built from 14 residues. V lost 4 bases to trimming and J lost 2 bases, with 13 bases between them. The CDR3 nucleotides read TGTGCCAGCAGCCAAGGAAACTTCGCCTACGAGCAGTACTTC. It yields the protein CASSQGNFAYEQYF.